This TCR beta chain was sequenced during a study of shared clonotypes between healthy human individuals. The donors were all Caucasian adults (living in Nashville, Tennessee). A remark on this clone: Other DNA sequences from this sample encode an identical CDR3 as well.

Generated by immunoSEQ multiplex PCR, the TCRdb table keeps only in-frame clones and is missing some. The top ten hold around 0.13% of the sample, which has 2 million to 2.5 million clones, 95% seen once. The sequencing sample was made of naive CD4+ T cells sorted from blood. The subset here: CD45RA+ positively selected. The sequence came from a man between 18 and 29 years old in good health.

Written as DNA, the CDR3 is TGCGCCAGCAGCTTGGCTGGGGGCGACTATGGCTACACCTTC. It codes for CASSLAGGDYGYTF. The chain is built from TRBV5-1 and TRBJ1-2; TRBD1 is a possible D gene (6 bases). The germline V and J ends were trimmed by 0 bases and 3 bases, with 9 bases remaining between them. CDR1 SGHRS and CDR2 YFSETQ come from the germline V gene. The CDR3 covers 14 residues.